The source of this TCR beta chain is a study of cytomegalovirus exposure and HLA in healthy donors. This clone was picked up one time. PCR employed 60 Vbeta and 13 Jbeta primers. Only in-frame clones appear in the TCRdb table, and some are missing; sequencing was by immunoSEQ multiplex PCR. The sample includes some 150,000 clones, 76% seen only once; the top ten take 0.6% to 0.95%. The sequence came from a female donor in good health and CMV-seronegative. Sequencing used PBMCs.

This chain's CDR3 is CASSLLGDTGELFF. In DNA, the CDR3 is TGTGCCAGCAGCTTACTAGGGGACACCGGGGAGCTGTTTTTT. The rearrangement uses TRBV7-2 and TRBJ2-2, with D possibly TRBD1 on 5 matching bases. Germline V gives CDR1 SGHTA, CDR2 FQGNSA. V lost 2 bases, J lost 3 bases, and 7 bases lay in between. The CDR3 loop spans 14 amino acids.